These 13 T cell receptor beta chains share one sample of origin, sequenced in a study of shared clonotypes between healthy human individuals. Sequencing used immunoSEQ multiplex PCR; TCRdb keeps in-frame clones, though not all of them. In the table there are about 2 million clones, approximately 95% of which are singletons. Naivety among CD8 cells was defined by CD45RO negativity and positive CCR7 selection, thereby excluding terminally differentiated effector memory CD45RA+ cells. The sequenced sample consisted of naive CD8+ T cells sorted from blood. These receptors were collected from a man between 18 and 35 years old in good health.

The CDR3 DNA follows: TGCGCCAGCAGCCAAGAGCCGGGAGTGGCAAAACTGTTTTTT. Translated, it gives CASSQEPGVAKLFF. This chain uses TRBV4-1 with TRBJ1-4; unclear D gene. Germline CDR1 reads MGHRA; CDR2 reads YSYEKL. V was cut by 0 bases and J by 10 bases, with 12 bases left in between. The CDR3 has 14 residues.

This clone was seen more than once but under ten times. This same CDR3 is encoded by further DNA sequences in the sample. CDR3 DNA sequence: TGTGCCAGCAGCTTAGACAGGGACGAGCAGTACTTC. This translates into CASSLDRDEQYF. The rearrangement links TRBV7-8 to TRBJ2-7, with D possibly TRBD1 on 6 matching bases. The germline V gene has CDR1 SGHVS and CDR2 FQNEAQ. Trimming cost V 1 base and J 5 bases, with 6 bases left between them. The CDR3 sequence is 12 residues long.

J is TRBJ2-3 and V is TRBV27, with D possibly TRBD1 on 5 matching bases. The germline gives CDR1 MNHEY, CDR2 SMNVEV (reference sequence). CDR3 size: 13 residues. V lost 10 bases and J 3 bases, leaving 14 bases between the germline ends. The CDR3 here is CATRQLGTDTQYF. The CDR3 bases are TGTGCCACCCGACAGCTGGGGACAGATACGCAGTATTTT.

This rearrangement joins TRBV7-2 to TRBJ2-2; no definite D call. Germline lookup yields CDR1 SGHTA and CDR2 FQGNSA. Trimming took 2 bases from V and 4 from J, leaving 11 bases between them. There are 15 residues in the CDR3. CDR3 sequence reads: CASSLSLVGTGELFF. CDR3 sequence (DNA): TGTGCCAGCAGCTTAAGCCTAGTTGGCACCGGGGAGCTGTTTTTT. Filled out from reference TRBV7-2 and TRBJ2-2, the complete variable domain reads GAGVSQSPSNKVTEKGKDVELRCDPISGHTALYWYRQSLGQGLEFLIYFQGNSAPDKSGLPSDRFSAERTGGSVSTLTIQRTQQEDSAVYLCASSLSLVGTGELFFGEGSRLTVL.

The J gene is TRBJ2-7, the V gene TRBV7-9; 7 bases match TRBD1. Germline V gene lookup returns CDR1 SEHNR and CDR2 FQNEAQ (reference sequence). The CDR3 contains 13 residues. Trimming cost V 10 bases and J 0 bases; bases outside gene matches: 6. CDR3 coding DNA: TGTGCCATCTGGGACAGTCCCTCCTACGAGCAGTACTTC. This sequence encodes CAIWDSPSYEQYF.

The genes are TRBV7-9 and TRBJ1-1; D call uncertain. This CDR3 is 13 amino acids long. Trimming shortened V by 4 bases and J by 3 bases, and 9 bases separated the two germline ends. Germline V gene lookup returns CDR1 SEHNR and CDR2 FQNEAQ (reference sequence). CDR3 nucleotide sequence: TGTGCCAGCAGCTGGGCTGGACACACTGAAGCTTTCTTT. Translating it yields CASSWAGHTEAFF.

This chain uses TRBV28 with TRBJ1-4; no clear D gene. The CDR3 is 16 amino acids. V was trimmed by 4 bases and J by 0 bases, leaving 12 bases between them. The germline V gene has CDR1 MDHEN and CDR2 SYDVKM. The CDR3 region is CASSSLDPTTNEKLFF. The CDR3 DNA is TGTGCCAGCAGTTCCCTAGACCCTACAACTAATGAAAAACTGTTTTTT. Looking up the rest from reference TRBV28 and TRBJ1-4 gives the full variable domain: DVKVTQSSRYLVKRTGEKVFLECVQDMDHENMFWYRQDPGLGLRLIYFSYDVKMKEKGDIPEGYSVSREKKERFSLILESASTNQTSMYLCASSSLDPTTNEKLFFGSGTQLSVL.

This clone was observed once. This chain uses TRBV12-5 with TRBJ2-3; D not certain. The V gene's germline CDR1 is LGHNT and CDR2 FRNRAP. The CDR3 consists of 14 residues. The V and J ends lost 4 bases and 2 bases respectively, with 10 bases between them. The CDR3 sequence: CASGWTVHTDTQYF. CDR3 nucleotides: TGTGCTAGTGGTTGGACGGTTCACACAGATACGCAGTATTTT.

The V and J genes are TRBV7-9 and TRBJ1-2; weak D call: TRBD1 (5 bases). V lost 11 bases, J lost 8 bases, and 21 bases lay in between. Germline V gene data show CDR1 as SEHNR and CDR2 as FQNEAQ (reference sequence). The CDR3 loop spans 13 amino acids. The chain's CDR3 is CAGHTGRLEGYTF. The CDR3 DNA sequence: TGTGCCGGCCACACGGGGCGCTTGGAAGGCTACACCTTC.

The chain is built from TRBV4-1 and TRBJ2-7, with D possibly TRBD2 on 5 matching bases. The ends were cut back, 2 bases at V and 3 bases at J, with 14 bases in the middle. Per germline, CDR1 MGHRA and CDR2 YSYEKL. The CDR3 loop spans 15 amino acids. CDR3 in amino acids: CASSQSPNGDYEQYF. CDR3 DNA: TGCGCCAGCAGCCAATCTCCAAACGGGGACTACGAGCAGTACTTC.

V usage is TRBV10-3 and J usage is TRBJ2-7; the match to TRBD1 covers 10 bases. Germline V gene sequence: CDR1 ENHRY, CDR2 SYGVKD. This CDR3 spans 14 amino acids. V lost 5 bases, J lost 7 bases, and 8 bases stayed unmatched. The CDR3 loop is CAISNRDRGREQYF. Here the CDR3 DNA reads TGTGCCATCAGTAACCGGGACAGGGGTCGTGAGCAGTACTTC.

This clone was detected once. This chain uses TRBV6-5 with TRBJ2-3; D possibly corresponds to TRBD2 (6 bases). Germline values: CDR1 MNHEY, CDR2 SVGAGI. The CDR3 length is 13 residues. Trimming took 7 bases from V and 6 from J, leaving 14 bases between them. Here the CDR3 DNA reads TGTGCCAGCACAGACCCCGGAGGGGATACGCAGTATTTT. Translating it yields CASTDPGGDTQYF.

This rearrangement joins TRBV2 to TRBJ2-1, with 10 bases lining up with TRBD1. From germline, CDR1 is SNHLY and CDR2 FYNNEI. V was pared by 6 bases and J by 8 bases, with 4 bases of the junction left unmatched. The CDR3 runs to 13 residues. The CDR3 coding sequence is TGTGCCAGCAGCGGACAGGGGGGGGATGAGCAGTTCTTC. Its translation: CASSGQGGDEQFF.